This T cell receptor beta chain was sequenced for a study of T-cell reconstitution after alpha-beta-depleted transplantation in children. Study-level results: The origin of high day-60 TCRbeta diversity in some patients lay in surviving recipient T cells and thymic progenitors. Hyperexpanded clones declined; after one year, newly produced T cells mostly supplied diversity. As was reported, about two months after transplant, alpha-beta T cells came from several hundred expanded graft clones.

Only a few counts were recorded for this clonotype. The target antigen is unknown. Trimming pared 2 bases from V and 5 bases from J, leaving 6 bases between. The CDR3 is 13 residues long. CDR1 and CDR2 from the germline V gene are MNHEY and SVGAGI. During its preparation, the TCRbeta library received unique molecular identifiers. A single record per CDR3 protein comes from TCRdb applying MiXCR to the PCR reads. The data contain roughly 570,000 distinct CDR3 sequences, approximately 30% of them singletons. This specimen was PBMCs, taken before TCRalphabeta/CD19-depleted stem cell transplant. The chain employs TRBV6-5 and TRBJ2-2; the D call may be TRBD1 or TRBD2 (5 bases each). This sequence was found in a boy in the first two years of life with Wiskott-Aldrich syndrome, due to receive a stem cell transplant. The CDR3 region is CASSYEGTGELFF. The CDR3 DNA follows: TGTGCCAGCAGTTACGAGGGGACCGGGGAGCTGTTTTTT.